A selection of T cell receptor beta chains follows, all from one sample in a study of T cells in Graves' hyperthyroidism and ophthalmopathy. Each CDR3 protein is one row after TCRdb ran MiXCR on the multiplex PCR reads. The sample comprises fewer than 350,000 distinct CDR3 sequences, 18% of which are singletons, and approximately 49% rests with the top ten. The sample comprised blood. These receptors all stem from a woman aged 45-65 years with Graves' hyperthyroidism. Each CDR3 is given with its conserved first and last residue. D genes are given only for firm matches. Expanded clones get a size class; other rows say once, few or many, or leave the size out.

D | J | size | V | DNA | CDR3
NA | TRBJ1-2 | NA | TRBV12-3/TRBV12-4 | TGTGCCAGCAGTTTGAAAAAGGGTGGCTACACCTTC | CASSLKKGGYTF
NA | TRBJ2-7 | NA | TRBV28 | TGTGCCAGCAGTTTTTGGGGCGAGCAGTACTTC | CASSFWGEQYF
NA | TRBJ2-1 | NA | TRBV13 | TGTGCCAGCAGCTTAAGGGGGTTGGGGAATACCTACAATGAGCAGTTCTTC | CASSLRGLGNTYNEQFF
TRBD2 | TRBJ2-7 | many | TRBV27 | TGTGCCAGCAGTTCCGGACTAGCGGGAGGTGGCTACGAGCAGTACTTC | CASSSGLAGGGYEQYF
NA | TRBJ2-5 | NA | TRBV6-5 | TGTGCCAGCAGTTACAGAAGGACGGGACAAGAGACCCAGTACTTC | CASSYRRTGQETQYF
TRBD1 | TRBJ1-2 | NA | TRBV5-4 | TGTGCCAGCAGCCCGCCTAGGACAGGGGGTATCTATGGCTACACCTTC | CASSPPRTGGIYGYTF
TRBD1 | TRBJ2-7 | NA | TRBV11-2 | TGTGCCAGCAGCCCCGGGGACAGCGATTACGAGCAGTACTTC | CASSPGDSDYEQYF
TRBD2 | TRBJ2-3 | few | TRBV6-2/TRBV6-3 | TGTGCCAGCAGTTACGGGAACGGGGGGTCAGATACGCAGTATTTT | CASSYGNGGSDTQYF
TRBD2 | TRBJ2-7 | NA | TRBV6-2/TRBV6-3 | TGTGCCAGCAGTTATGGACTAGCGGGAGGTGAGCAGTACTTC | CASSYGLAGGEQYF
TRBD2 | TRBJ2-2 | NA | TRBV6-2/TRBV6-3 | TGTGCCAGCGCCTTTTTTACTAGCGCCGACACCGGGGAGCTGTTTTTT | CASAFFTSADTGELFF
NA | TRBJ1-1 | NA | TRBV4-1 | TGCGCCAGCAGCCACGGGCGGCAGAACACTGAAGCTTTCTTT | CASSHGRQNTEAFF
NA | TRBJ1-1 | many | TRBV11-3 | TGTGCCAGCAGCAAGGGGGAGGACACTGAAGCTTTCTTT | CASSKGEDTEAFF
NA | TRBJ1-4 | NA | TRBV5-1 | TGCGCCAGCAGCTGGGGAAACAGTCGCGAAGAAAAACTGTTTTTT | CASSWGNSREEKLFF
NA | TRBJ1-2 | many | TRBV6-2/TRBV6-3 | TGTGCCAGCAGTAACAGGGAAGGGGAAGATGGCTACACCTTC | CASSNREGEDGYTF
NA | TRBJ1-2 | NA | TRBV5-5 | TGTGCCAGCAGCGCCGGTGGGGCCCCTACACCCTATGGCTACACCTTC | CASSAGGAPTPYGYTF